The 13 T cell receptor beta chains given below trace back to one sample, sequenced in a study of blood T cell repertoires in COVID-19. TCRdb's table, derived via immunoSEQ multiplex PCR, lists solely in-frame clones and lacks some. The sample records around 120,000 clones, roughly 83% being singletons. Sequenced input: peripheral blood. These receptors all come from an elderly woman with acute or convalescent COVID-19.

V usage is TRBV30 and J usage is TRBJ2-7, with 7 nucleotides matching TRBD1. V shed 3 bases and J 3 bases; nucleotides not matched to a gene: 8. The CDR3 is 14 residues long. The germline V gene encodes CDR1 GTSNPN and CDR2 SVGIG (reference sequence). This chain's CDR3 is CAWSPGQVNYEQYF. The CDR3 nucleotides are TGTGCCTGGAGCCCTGGACAGGTCAACTACGAGCAGTACTTC.

This sequence joins TRBV7-2 and TRBJ1-1; D ambiguous. The V gene's germline CDR1 is SGHTA and CDR2 FQGNSA. The V end was cut by 0 bases, the J end by 1 base, with 18 bases between. CDR3 length: 18 amino acids. The CDR3 spells CASSLAQIGGGQNTEAFF. Here the CDR3 DNA reads TGTGCCAGCAGCTTAGCGCAGATAGGAGGAGGGCAGAACACTGAAGCTTTCTTT.

This clone was seen at least ten times. V and J are TRBV27 and TRBJ1-2, with 8 positions matching TRBD1. With V trimmed by 6 bases and J by 4 bases, 16 bases remained unmatched. Germline loops: CDR1 MNHEY, CDR2 SMNVEV (reference sequence). This CDR3 spans 17 amino acids. This chain's CDR3 is CASSRGAGGAFIYGYTF. As DNA, the CDR3 is TGTGCCAGCAGCCGGGGGGCAGGGGGCGCTTTCATCTATGGCTACACCTTC.

The chain uses TRBV7-6 and TRBJ1-4; 7 bases match TRBD1. Germline assignment: CDR1 SGHVS and CDR2 FNYEAQ. The junction had 6 bases not matched to a gene; V was cut back by 5 bases and J by 0 bases. The CDR3 is 16 residues long. The CDR3: CASSPTGTPTNEKLFF. The CDR3 coding sequence is TGTGCCAGCAGCCCGACAGGGACCCCAACTAATGAAAAACTGTTTTTT.

This clone was detected only a few times. This chain connects TRBV9 to TRBJ1-1; D not resolved. CDR3 size: 15 residues. Germline V CDR1 and CDR2: SGDLS, YYNGEE. Trimming cost V 0 bases and J 6 bases, with 15 bases left between them. CDR3 amino acids: CASSVVEGRLAEAFF. The DNA for the CDR3 is TGTGCCAGCAGCGTAGTAGAAGGCAGGCTGGCTGAAGCTTTCTTT. Full variable domain (missing parts from reference TRBV9 and TRBJ1-1): DSGVTQTPKHLITATGQRVTLRCSPRSGDLSVYWYQQSLDQGLQFLIQYYNGEERAKGNILERFSAQQFPDLHSELNLSSLELGDSALYFCASSVVEGRLAEAFFGQGTRLTVV.

V usage is TRBV11-3 and J usage is TRBJ2-1; TRBD2 matches 8 bases. This CDR3 is 16 amino acids long. V dropped 1 base and J dropped 3; count of bases not matched to a gene: 5. Germline CDR1 SGHNT, CDR2 YENEEA. CDR3 region: CASSLASGRNYNEQFF. The CDR3 nucleotides are TGTGCCAGCAGCTTAGCAAGCGGGAGAAACTACAATGAGCAGTTCTTC.

The CDR3 loop is CASSLMVLMTGSYNEQFF. The DNA of the CDR3 is TGCGCCAGCAGCTTGATGGTTCTTATGACAGGTTCCTACAATGAGCAGTTCTTC. The gene calls are TRBV5-1 and TRBJ2-1; D is possibly TRBD1 (6 bases). V was trimmed by 1 base and J by 1 base, leaving 18 bases between them. This CDR3 contains 18 residues. Germline assignment: CDR1 SGHRS and CDR2 YFSETQ.

CDR3 sequence (DNA): TGTGCCAGCATTCCTAACGGAGAAGAGACCCAGTACTTC. Its translation: CASIPNGEETQYF. This chain links TRBV6-5 with TRBJ2-5; the D is unclear. Germline V CDR1 and CDR2: MNHEY, SVGAGI. CDR3 length: 13 residues. V was trimmed by 7 bases and J by 3 bases, leaving 12 bases between them.

The gene calls are TRBV6-5 and TRBJ2-1; D perhaps matches TRBD2 (6 bases). Germline assignment: CDR1 MNHEY and CDR2 SVGAGI. The CDR3 sequence is 16 residues long. The V and J ends lost 3 bases and 0 bases respectively, with 12 bases between them. CDR3 protein: CASSYTSLSSYNEQFF. DNA for the CDR3: TGTGCCAGCAGTTATACTAGCCTTAGCTCCTACAATGAGCAGTTCTTC.

This sequence joins TRBV19 and TRBJ1-1; 9 positions agree with TRBD1. Unmatched junction bases numbered 11, after V lost 8 bases and J lost 4 bases. Looked up from germline, CDR1 is LNHDA and CDR2 is SQIVND (reference sequence). The CDR3 runs 15 residues. CDR3 sequence reads: CASSILQGATTEAFF. The CDR3 DNA reads as TGTGCCAGTTCGATATTACAGGGGGCGACCACTGAAGCTTTCTTT.

CDR3 in amino acids: CASSYRGGNQPQHF. CDR3 nucleotide sequence: TGTGCCAGCAGTTACAGGGGTGGCAATCAGCCCCAGCATTTT. The chain employs TRBV27 and TRBJ1-5; 7 bases are shared with TRBD1. Germline V gives CDR1 MNHEY, CDR2 SMNVEV (reference sequence). The CDR3 contains 14 residues. V was clipped by 4 bases and J by 2 bases; unmatched bases: 2.

The chain is built from TRBV15 and TRBJ2-7; 7 positions agree with TRBD1. There are 15 residues in the CDR3. V dropped 5 bases and J dropped 4; count of bases not matched to a gene: 11. CDR1 and CDR2 from the germline V gene are LNHNV and YYDKDF (reference sequence). This CDR3 is CATSSGWDSLYEQYF. CDR3 DNA: TGTGCCACCAGCTCCGGGTGGGACAGCCTGTACGAGCAGTACTTC.

The chain links TRBV4-2 to TRBJ2-3; TRBD2 agrees at 11 bases. The CDR3 is made up of 19 amino acids. Per the germline V gene, CDR1 is LGHNA and CDR2 is YNFKEQ. The J segment lost 0 bases and the V segment lost 0 bases, leaving 8 bases of the junction unmatched. The CDR3 is CASSQERISGGASTDTQYF. As DNA, the CDR3 is TGTGCCAGCAGCCAAGAAAGAATTAGCGGGGGGGCTAGCACAGATACGCAGTATTTT.